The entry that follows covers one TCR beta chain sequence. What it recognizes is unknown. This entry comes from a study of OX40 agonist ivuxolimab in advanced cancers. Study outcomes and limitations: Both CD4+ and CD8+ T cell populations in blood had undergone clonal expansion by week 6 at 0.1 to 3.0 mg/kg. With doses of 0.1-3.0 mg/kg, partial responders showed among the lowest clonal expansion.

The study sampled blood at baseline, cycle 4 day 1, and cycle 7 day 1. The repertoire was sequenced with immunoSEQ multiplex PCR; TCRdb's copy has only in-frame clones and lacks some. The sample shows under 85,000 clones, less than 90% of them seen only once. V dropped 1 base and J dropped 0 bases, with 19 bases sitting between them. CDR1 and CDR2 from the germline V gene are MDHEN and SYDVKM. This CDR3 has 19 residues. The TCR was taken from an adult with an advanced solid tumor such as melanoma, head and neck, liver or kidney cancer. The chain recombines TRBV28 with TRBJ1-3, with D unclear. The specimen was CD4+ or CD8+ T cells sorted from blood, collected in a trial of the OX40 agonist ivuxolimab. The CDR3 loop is CASSLYGLSVTRSGNTIYF. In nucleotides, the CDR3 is TGTGCCAGCAGTTTATATGGACTATCAGTAACCCGCTCTGGAAACACCATATATTTT.